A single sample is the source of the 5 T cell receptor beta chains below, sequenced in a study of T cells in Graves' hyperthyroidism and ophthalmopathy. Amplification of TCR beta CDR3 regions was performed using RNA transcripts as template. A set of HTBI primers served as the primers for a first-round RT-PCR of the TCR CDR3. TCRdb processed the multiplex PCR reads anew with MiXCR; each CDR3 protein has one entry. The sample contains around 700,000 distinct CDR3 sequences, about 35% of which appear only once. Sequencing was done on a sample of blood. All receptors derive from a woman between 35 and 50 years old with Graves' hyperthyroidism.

The CDR3 DNA sequence: TGTGCCAGCAGTTATGGAGGGGGCGAGCAGTACTTC. Translating gives CASSYGGGEQYF. The rearrangement uses TRBV6-5 and TRBJ2-7; TRBD1 or TRBD2 may be the D gene (6 bases each). This CDR3 has 12 amino acids. V gave up 3 bases and J gave up 6 bases, with 9 bases separating them. In germline, CDR1 is MNHEY, CDR2 SVGAGI.

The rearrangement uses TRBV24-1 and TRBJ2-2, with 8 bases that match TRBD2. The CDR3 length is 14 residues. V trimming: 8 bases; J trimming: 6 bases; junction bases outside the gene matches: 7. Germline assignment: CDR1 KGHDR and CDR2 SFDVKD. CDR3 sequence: CATKGPAGAGELFF. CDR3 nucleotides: TGTGCCACCAAGGGGCCAGCGGGAGCCGGGGAGCTGTTTTTT.

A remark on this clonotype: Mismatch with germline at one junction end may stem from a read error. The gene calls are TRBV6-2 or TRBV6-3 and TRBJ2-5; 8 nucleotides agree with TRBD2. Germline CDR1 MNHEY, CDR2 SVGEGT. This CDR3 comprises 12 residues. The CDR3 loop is CASRTGLDPYDF. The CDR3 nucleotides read TGTGCCAGCCGGACGGGACTAGACCCCTACGACTTC.

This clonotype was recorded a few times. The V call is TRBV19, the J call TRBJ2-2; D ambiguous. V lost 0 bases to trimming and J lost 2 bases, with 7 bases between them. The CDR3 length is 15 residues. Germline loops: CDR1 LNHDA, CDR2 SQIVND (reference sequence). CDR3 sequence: CASSIDMGNTGELFF. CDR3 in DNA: TGTGCCAGTAGTATAGACATGGGAAACACCGGGGAGCTGTTTTTT.

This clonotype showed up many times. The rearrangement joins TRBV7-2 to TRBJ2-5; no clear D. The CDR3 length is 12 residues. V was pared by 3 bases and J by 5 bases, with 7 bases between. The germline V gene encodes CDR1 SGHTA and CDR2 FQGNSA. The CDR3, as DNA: TGTGCCAGCAGCTTGGGATCGGAGACCCAGTACTTC. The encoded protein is CASSLGSETQYF.